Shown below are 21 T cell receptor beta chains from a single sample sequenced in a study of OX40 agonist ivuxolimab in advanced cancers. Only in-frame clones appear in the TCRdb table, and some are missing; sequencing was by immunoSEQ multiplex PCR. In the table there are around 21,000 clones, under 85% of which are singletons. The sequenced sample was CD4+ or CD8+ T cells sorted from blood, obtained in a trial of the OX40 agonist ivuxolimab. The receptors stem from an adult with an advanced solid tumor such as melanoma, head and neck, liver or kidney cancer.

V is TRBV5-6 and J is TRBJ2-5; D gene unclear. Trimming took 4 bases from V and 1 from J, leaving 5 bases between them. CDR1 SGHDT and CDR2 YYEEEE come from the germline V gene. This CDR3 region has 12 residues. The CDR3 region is CASSTTQETQYF. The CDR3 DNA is TGTGCCAGCAGCACGACCCAAGAGACCCAGTACTTC.

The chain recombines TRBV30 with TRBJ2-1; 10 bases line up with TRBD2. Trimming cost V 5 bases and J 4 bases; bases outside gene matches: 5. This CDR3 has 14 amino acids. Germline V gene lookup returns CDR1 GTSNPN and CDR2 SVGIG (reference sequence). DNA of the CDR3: TGTGCCTGGGCCGGGACTAGCGTGTACAATGAGCAGTTCTTC. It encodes CAWAGTSVYNEQFF.

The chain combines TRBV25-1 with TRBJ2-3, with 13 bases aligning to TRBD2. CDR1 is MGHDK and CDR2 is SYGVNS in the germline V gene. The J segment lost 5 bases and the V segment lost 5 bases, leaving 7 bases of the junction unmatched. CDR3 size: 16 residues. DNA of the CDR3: TGTGCCAGCAGTCCTGGACTAGCGGGAGCGGAAGATACGCAGTATTTT. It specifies CASSPGLAGAEDTQYF.

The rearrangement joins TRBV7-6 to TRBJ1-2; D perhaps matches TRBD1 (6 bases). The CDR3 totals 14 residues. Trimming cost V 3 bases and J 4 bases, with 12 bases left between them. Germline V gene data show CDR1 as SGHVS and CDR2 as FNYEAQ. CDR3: CASSFGGPLYGYTF. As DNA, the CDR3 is TGTGCCAGCAGCTTTGGGGGGCCACTCTATGGCTACACCTTC.

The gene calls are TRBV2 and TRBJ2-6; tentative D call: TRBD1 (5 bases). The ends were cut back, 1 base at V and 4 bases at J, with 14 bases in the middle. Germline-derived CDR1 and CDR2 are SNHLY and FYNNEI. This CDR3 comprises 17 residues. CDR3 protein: CASSEGSTGPGANVLTF. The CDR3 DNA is TGTGCCAGCAGTGAAGGGTCTACAGGCCCCGGGGCCAACGTCCTGACTTTC.

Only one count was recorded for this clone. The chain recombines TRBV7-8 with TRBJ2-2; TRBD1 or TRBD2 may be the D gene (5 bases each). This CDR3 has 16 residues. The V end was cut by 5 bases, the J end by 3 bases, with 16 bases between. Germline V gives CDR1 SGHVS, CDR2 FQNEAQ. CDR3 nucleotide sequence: TGTGCCAGCAGCCGGAAGGGGCAGGAGGACACCGGGGAGCTGTTTTTT. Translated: CASSRKGQEDTGELFF. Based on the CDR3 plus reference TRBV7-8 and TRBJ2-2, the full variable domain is GAGVSQSPRYKVAKRGQDVALRCDPISGHVSLFWYQQALGQGPEFLTYFQNEAQLDKSGLPSDRFFAERPEGSVSTLKIQRTQQEDSAVYLCASSRKGQEDTGELFFGEGSRLTVL.

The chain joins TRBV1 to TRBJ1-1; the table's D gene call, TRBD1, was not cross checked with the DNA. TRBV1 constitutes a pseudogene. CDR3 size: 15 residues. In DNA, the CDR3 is TGCACCAGCAGCCAAGGCGTCCAGGGTTACACTGAAGCTTTCTTT. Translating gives CTSSQGVQGYTEAFF.

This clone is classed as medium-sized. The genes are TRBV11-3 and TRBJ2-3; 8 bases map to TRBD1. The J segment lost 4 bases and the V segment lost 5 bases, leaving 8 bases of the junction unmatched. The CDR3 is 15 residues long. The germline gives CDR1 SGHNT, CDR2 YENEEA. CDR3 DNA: TGTGCCAGCAGCATCAGACAGGGGTCGGCAGATACGCAGTATTTT. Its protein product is CASSIRQGSADTQYF.

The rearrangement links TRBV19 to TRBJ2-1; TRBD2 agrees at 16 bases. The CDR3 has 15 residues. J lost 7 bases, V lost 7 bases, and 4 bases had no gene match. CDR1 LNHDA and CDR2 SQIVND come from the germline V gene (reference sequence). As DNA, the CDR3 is TGTGCCAGTAACACGGGACTAGCGGGGGGGAATGAGCAGTTCTTC. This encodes CASNTGLAGGNEQFF.

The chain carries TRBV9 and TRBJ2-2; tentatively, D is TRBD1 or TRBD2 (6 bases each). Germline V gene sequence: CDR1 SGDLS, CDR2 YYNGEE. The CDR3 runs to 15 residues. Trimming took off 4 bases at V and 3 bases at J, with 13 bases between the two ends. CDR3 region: CASSPVGGHTGELFF. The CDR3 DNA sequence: TGTGCCAGCAGCCCGGTGGGGGGCCACACCGGGGAGCTGTTTTTT.

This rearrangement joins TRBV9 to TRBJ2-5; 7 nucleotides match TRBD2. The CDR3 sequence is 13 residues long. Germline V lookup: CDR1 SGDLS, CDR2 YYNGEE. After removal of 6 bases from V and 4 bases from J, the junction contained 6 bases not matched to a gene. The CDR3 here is CASNDWGGETQYF. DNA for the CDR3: TGTGCCAGCAACGACTGGGGGGGAGAGACCCAGTACTTC.

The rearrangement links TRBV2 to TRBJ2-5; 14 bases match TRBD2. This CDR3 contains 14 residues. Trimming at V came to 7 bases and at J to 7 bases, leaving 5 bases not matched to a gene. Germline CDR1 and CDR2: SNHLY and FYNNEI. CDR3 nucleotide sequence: TGTGCCAGCATGACTAGCGGGAGGGCCGGGACCCAGTACTTC. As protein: CASMTSGRAGTQYF.

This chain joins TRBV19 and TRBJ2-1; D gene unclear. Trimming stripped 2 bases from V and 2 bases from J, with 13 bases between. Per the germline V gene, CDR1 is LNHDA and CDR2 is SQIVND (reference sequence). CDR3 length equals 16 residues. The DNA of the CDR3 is TGTGCCAGTAGTATAAATAGGCAGGCCCCCTACAATGAGCAGTTCTTC. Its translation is CASSINRQAPYNEQFF.

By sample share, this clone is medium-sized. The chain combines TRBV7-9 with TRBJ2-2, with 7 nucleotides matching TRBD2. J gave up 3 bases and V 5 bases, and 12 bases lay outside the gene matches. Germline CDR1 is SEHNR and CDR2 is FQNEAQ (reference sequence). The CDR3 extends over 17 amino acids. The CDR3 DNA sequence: TGTGCCAGCAGCCCCCCCCGGGGGAGGGCGGACACCGGGGAGCTGTTTTTT. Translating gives CASSPPRGRADTGELFF.

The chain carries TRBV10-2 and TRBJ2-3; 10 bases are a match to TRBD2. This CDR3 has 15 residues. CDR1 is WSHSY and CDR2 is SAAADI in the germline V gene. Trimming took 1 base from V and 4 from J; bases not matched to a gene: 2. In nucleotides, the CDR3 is TGCGCCAGCAGTGAGTGGACTAGCGGCTCAGATACGCAGTATTTT. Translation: CASSEWTSGSDTQYF.

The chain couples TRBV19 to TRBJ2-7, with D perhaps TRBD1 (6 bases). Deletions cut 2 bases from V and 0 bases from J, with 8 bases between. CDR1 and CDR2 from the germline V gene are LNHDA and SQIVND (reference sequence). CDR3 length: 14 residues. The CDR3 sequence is CASSIKGDSYEQYF. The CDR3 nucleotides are TGTGCCAGTAGTATAAAGGGGGACTCCTACGAGCAGTACTTC.

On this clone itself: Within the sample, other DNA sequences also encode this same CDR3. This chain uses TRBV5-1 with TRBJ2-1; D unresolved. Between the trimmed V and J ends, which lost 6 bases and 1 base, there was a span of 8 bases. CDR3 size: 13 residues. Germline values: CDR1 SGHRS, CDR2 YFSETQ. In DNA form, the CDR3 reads TGCGCCAGCATGGTGGGATCCTACAATGAGCAGTTCTTC. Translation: CASMVGSYNEQFF.

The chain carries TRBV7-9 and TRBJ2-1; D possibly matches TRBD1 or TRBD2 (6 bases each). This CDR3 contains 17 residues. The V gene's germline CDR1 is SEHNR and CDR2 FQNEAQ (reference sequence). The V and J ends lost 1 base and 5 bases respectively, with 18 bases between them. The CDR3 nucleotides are TGTGCCAGCAGCTTAGGGAGGGGGGCAGTTAAAGACAATGAGCAGTTCTTC. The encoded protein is CASSLGRGAVKDNEQFF.

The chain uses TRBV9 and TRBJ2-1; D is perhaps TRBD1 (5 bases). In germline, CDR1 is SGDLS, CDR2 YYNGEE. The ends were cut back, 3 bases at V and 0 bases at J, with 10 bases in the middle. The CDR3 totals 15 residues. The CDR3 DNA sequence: TGTGCCAGCAGCGGGGGCTACCGCTCCTACAATGAGCAGTTCTTC. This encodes CASSGGYRSYNEQFF.

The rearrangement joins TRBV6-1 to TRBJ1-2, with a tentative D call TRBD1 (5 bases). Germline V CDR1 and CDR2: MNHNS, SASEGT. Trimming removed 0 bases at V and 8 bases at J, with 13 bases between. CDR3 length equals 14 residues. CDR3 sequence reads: CASSEALGVGGYTF. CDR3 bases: TGTGCCAGCAGTGAAGCGTTAGGGGTCGGGGGCTACACCTTC.

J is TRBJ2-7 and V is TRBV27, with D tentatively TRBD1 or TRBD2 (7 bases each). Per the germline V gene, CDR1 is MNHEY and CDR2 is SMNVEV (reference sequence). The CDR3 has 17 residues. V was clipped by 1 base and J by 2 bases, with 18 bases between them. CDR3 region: CASSLLSGRDSPYEQYF. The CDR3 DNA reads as TGTGCCAGCAGTTTATTATCGGGGAGGGACAGTCCCTACGAGCAGTACTTC.